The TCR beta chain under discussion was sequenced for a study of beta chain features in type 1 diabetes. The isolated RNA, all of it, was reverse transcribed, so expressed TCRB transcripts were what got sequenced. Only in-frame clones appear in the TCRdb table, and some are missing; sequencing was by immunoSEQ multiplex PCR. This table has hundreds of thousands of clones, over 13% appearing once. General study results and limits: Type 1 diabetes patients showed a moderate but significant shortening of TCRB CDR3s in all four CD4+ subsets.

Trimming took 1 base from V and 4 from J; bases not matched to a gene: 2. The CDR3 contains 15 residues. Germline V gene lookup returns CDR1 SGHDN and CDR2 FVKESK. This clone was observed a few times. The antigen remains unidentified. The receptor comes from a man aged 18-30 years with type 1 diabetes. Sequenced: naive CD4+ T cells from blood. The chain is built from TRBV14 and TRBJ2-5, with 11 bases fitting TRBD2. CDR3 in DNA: TGTGCCAGCAGCCAAGTTCTAGCGGGAGGAGAGACCCAGTACTTC. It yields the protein CASSQVLAGGETQYF.